This T cell receptor beta chain comes out of a study of identical twins. Every donor was a healthy Caucasian. TCRdb re-analysed the 5' RACE reads in MiXCR, keeping a single row per CDR3 protein. The data show 450,000 or so distinct CDR3 sequences, 20% to 30% seen once. In germline, CDR1 is DFQATT, CDR2 SNEGSKA (reference sequence). Trimming pared 5 bases from V and 6 bases from J, leaving 13 bases between. The CDR3 extends over 12 amino acids. The sample also formed part of further work on T cells expressing NK-cell markers. This second study says: A handful of donors likewise had their CD3+CD56-NKG2C+ fraction led by these clonotypes.

This sequence was found in a woman aged 18 to 35 in good health. Sequenced material: CD4+ T cells sorted from blood. V gene TRBV20-1 combines with J gene TRBJ1-2; TRBD1 is a possible D gene (5 bases). The chain's CDR3 is CSAPGWGDGYTF. The CDR3 DNA sequence: TGCAGTGCTCCCGGATGGGGGGATGGCTACACCTTC.